This TCR beta chain appears in the sequencing data of a study of T-cell reconstitution after alpha-beta-depleted transplantation in children. TCRbeta library preparation incorporated unique molecular identifiers. TCRdb itself ran the PCR reads through MiXCR, one entry per CDR3 protein. The sample shows roughly 500,000 distinct CDR3 sequences, 10% of them seen only once. This clonotype has ten or more counts. The CDR3 contains 16 residues. The V gene's germline CDR1 is LGHNA and CDR2 YSLEER. The trim removed 0 bases at V and 4 bases at J, leaving 5 bases unmatched. The TCR was taken from a child between 2 and 9 years old with inherited bone marrow failure, due to receive a stem cell transplant. The J gene is TRBJ2-2, the V gene TRBV4-3, with TRBD1 matching over 7 bases. The material was PBMCs, obtained before TCRalphabeta/CD19-depleted stem cell transplant. DNA for the CDR3: TGCGCCAGCAGCCAAGATGTCGCAGGGGGCACCGGGGAGCTGTTTTTT. Its translation is CASSQDVAGGTGELFF.